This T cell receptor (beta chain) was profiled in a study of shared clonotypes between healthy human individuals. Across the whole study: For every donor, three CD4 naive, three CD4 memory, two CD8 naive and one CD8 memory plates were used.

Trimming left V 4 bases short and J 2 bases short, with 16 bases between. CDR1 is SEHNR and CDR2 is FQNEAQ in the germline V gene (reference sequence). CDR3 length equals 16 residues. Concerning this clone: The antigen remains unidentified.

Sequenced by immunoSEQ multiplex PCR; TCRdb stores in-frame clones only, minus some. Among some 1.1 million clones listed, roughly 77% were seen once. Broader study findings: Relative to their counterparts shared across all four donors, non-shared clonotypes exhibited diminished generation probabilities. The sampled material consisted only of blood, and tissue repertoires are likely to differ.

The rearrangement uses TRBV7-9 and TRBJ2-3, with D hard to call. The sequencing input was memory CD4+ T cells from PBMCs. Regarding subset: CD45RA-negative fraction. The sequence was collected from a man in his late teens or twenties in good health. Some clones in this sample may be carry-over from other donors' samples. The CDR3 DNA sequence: TGTGCCAGCAGCTCCCCGCCCCCAGGAACCACAGATACGCAGTATTTT. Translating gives CASSSPPPGTTDTQYF.